This T cell receptor (beta chain) was identified during a study of chemoradiotherapy in HPV16-positive cancers. Overall study: Functional T-cell assays on two HPV16-positive patients' cells defined candidate HPV-specific clones and common TCR motifs.

Clones were sequenced by immunoSEQ multiplex PCR, and TCRdb holds only the in-frame ones, with some missing. This table has 30,000 to 40,000 clones, roughly 77% appearing once. The V and J ends lost 0 bases and 7 bases respectively, with 3 bases between them. Per the germline V gene, CDR1 is DFQATT and CDR2 is SNEGSKA (reference sequence). The CDR3 consists of 11 residues. Study-wide findings and caveats: Better recurrence-free survival went with HPV-responsive T-cell expansion in HPV16-positive patients. Non-HPV-specific T cells did not expand in tumors during treatment, whereas candidate HPV-specific clones and E7-related motifs did.

As for this clone: Its antigen remains unidentified.

This chain joins TRBV20-1 and TRBJ2-2; D is undetermined. The receptor comes from a human donor with HPV-associated anogenital cancer. The specimen comprised blood, sampled from a patient who underwent chemoradiotherapy. CDR3 residues: CSARDFGELFF. CDR3 sequence (DNA): TGCAGTGCTAGAGATTTCGGGGAGCTGTTTTTT.